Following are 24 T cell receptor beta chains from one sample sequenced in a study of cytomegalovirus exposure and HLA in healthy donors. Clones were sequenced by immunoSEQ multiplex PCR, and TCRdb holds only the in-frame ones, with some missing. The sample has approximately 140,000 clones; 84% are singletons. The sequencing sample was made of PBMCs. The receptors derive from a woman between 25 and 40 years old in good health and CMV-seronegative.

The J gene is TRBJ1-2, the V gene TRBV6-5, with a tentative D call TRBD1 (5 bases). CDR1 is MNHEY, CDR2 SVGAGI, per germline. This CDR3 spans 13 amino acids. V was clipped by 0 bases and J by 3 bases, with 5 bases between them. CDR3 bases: TGTGCCAGCAGTTACTCAGGGGACTATGGCTACACCTTC. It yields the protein CASSYSGDYGYTF.

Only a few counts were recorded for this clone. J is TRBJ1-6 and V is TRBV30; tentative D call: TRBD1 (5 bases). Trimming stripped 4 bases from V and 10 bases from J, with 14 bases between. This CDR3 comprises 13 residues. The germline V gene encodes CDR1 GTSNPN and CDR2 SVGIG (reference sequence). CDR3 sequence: CAWNAGPGSPLHF. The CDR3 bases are TGTGCCTGGAACGCAGGGCCAGGGTCACCCCTCCACTTT. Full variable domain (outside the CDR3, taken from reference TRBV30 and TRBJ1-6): SQTIHQWPATLVQPVGSPLSLECTVEGTSNPNLYWYRQAAGRGLQLLFYSVGIGQISSEVPQNLSASRPQDRQFILSSKKLLLSDSGFYLCAWNAGPGSPLHFGNGTRLTVT.

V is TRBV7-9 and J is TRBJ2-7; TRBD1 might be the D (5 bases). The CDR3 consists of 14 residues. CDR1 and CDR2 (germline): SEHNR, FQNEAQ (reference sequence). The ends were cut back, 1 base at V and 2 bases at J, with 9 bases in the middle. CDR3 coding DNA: TGTGCCAGCAGCTTAGTAGGGGCAGCCTACGAGCAGTACTTC. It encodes CASSLVGAAYEQYF. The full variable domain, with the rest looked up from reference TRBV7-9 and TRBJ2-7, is DTGVSQNPRHKITKRGQNVTFRCDPISEHNRLYWYRQTLGQGPEFLTYFQNEAQLEKSRLLSDRFSAERPKGSFSTLEIQRTEQGDSAMYLCASSLVGAAYEQYFGPGTRLTVT.

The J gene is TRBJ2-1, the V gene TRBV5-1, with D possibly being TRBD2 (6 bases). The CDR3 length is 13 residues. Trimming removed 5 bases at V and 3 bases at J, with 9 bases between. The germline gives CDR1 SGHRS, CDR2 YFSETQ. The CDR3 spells CASSGSGYNEQFF. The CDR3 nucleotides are TGCGCCAGCAGTGGTAGCGGCTACAATGAGCAGTTCTTC.

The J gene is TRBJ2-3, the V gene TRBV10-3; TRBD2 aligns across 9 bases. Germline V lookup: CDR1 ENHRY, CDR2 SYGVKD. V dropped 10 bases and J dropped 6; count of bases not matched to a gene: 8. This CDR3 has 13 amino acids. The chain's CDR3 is CASLGLAGDTQYF. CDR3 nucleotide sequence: TGTGCCAGCTTGGGGCTAGCGGGGGATACGCAGTATTTT.

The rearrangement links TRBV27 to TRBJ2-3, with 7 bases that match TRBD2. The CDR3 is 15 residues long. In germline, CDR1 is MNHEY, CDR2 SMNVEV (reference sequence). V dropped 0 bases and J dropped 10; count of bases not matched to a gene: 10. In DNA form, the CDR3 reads TGTGCCAGCAGTTTATCCGGGACTACCCCCGTCTCGCAGTATTTT. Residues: CASSLSGTTPVSQYF.

The CDR3 coding sequence is TGTGCCAGCAGCTACCAGGTGCCCAGGGGGGCCAGGGACTATGGCTACACCTTC. Translated, it gives CASSYQVPRGARDYGYTF. This sequence joins TRBV5-6 and TRBJ1-2; TRBD1 agrees at 7 bases. The trim removed 3 bases at V and 3 bases at J, leaving 17 bases unmatched. The CDR3 runs 18 residues. In germline, CDR1 is SGHDT, CDR2 YYEEEE.

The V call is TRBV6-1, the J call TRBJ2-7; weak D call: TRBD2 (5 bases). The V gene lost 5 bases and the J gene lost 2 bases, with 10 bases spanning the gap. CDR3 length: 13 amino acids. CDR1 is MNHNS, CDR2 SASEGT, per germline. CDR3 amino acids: CASSHSGTYEQYF. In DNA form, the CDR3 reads TGTGCCAGCAGTCACTCGGGAACCTACGAGCAGTACTTC.

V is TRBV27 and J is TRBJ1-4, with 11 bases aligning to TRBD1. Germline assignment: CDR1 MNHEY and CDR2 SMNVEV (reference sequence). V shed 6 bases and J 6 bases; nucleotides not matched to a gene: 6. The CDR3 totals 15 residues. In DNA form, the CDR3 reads TGTGCCAGCAGCGGATGGGACAGGGGGTATGAAAAACTGTTTTTT. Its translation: CASSGWDRGYEKLFF. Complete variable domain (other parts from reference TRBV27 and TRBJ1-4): EAQVTQNPRYLITVTGKKLTVTCSQNMNHEYMSWYRQDPGLGLRQIYYSMNVEVTDKGDVPEGYKVSRKEKRNFPLILESPSPNQTSLYFCASSGWDRGYEKLFFGSGTQLSVL.

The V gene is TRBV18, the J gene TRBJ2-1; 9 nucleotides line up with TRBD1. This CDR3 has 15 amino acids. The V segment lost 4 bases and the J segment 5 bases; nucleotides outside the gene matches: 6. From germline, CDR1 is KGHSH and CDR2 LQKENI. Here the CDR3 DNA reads TGTGCCAGCTCACGATCCGGGACAGGGAACAATGAGCAGTTCTTC. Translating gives CASSRSGTGNNEQFF.

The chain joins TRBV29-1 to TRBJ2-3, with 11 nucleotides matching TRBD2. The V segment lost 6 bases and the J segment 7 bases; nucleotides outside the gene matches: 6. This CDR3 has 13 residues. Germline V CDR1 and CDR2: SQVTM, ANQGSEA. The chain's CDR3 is CSVRSGGANTQYF. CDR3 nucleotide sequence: TGCAGCGTCCGTAGCGGGGGGGCGAATACGCAGTATTTT.

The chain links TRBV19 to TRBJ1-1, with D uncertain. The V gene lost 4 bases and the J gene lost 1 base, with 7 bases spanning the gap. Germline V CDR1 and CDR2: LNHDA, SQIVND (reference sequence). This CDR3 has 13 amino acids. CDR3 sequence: CASSRDGNTEAFF. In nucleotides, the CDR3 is TGTGCCAGTAGTAGAGACGGGAACACTGAAGCTTTCTTT.

The CDR3 reads CASSFRQGTNEKLFF. The CDR3 DNA sequence: TGTGCCAGCAGCTTTAGACAGGGAACTAATGAAAAACTGTTTTTT. The chain carries TRBV7-6 and TRBJ1-4, with 7 bases that match TRBD1. CDR1 is SGHVS, CDR2 FNYEAQ, per germline. The CDR3 runs 15 residues. Trimming took 3 bases from V and 1 from J; bases not matched to a gene: 2.

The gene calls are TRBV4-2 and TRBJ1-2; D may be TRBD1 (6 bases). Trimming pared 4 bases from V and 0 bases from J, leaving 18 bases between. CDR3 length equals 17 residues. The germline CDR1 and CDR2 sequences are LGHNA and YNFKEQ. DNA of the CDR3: TGTGCCAGCAGCCTCAGGGGAGGGGGACAAACTAACTATGGCTACACCTTC. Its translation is CASSLRGGGQTNYGYTF.

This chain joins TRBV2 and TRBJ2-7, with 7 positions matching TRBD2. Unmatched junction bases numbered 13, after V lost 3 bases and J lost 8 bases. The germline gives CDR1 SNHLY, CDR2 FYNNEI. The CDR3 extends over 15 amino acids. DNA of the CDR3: TGTGCCAGCAGTGATTATGGACTAGGAAAAGAAAAGCAGTACTTC. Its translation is CASSDYGLGKEKQYF.

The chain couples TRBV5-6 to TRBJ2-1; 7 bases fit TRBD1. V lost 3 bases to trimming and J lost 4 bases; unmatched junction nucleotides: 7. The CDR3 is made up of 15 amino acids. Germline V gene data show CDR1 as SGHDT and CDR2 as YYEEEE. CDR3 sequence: CASSWFRDRYNEQFF. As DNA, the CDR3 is TGTGCCAGCAGCTGGTTTCGGGACAGATACAATGAGCAGTTCTTC.

As DNA, the CDR3 is TGTGCCAGCAGCGCCACAGGGGATAGCAATCAGCCCCAGCATTTT. Translating gives CASSATGDSNQPQHF. This chain uses TRBV7-9 with TRBJ1-5; TRBD1 matches 7 bases. This CDR3 has 15 residues. Trimming at V came to 5 bases and at J to 0 bases, leaving 4 bases not matched to a gene. Germline assignment: CDR1 SEHNR and CDR2 FQNEAQ (reference sequence).

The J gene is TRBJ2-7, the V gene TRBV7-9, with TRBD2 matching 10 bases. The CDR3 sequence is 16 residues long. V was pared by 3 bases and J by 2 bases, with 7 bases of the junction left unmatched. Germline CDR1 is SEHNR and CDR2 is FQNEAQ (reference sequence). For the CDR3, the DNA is TGTGCCAGCAGCTTTCTAGCGGGGGTGGGCCCCTACGAGCAGTACTTC. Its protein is CASSFLAGVGPYEQYF.

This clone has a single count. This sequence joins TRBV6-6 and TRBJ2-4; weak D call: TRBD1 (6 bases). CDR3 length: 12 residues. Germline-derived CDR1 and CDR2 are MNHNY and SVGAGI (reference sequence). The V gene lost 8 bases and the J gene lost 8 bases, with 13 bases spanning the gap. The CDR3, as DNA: TGTGCCAGCCGACGAGGGGGATACATTCAGTACTTC. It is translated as CASRRGGYIQYF.

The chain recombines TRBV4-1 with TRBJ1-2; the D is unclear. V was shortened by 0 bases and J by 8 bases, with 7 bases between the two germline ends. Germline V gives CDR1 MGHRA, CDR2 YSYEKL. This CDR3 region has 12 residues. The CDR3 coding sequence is TGCGCCAGCAGCCAAGAGAGGGCCGGCTACACCTTC. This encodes CASSQERAGYTF.

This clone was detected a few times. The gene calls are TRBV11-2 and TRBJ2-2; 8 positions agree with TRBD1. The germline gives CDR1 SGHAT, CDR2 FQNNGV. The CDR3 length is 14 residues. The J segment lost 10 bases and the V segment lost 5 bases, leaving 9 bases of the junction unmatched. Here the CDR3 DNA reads TGTGCCAGCAGCACTGGACAGGGTCGGGAGGAGCTGTTTTTT. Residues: CASSTGQGREELFF.

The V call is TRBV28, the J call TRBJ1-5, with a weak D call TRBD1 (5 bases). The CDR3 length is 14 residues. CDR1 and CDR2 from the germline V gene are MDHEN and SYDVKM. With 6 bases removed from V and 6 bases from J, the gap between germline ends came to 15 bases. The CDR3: CASRGGTSGQPQHF. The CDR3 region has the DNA TGTGCCAGCAGGGGAGGGACCTCAGGTCAGCCCCAGCATTTT.

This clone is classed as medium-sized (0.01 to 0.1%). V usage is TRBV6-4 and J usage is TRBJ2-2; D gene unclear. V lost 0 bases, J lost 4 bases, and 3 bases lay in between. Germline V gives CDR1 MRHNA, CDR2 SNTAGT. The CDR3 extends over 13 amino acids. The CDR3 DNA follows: TGTGCCAGCAGTGACTCGAGCACCGGGGAGCTGTTTTTT. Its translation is CASSDSSTGELFF.

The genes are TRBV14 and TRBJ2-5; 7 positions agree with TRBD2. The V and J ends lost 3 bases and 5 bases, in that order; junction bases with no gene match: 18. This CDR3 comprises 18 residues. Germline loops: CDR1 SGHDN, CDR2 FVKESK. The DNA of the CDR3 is TGTGCCAGCAGCCAGGACGAGATGGGGAGGGGAATCGAGGAGACCCAGTACTTC. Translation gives CASSQDEMGRGIEETQYF. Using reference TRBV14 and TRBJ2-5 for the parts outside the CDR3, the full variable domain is EAGVTQFPSHSVIEKGQTVTLRCDPISGHDNLYWYRRVMGKEIKFLLHFVKESKQDESGMPNNRFLAERTGGTYSTLKVQPAELEDSGVYFCASSQDEMGRGIEETQYFGPGTRLLVL.